These 21 T cell receptor beta chains originate from one sample sequenced in a study of T cells in Graves' hyperthyroidism and ophthalmopathy. Amplified TCR beta CDR3 regions came from RNA transcripts. The TCR CDR3 was amplified in a first-round RT-PCR using the HTBI primer set. TCRdb re-called the multiplex PCR reads through MiXCR, storing one row per CDR3 protein. The table shows over 700,000 distinct CDR3 sequences, with around a third occurring only once. Sequenced: blood. Every receptor here comes from a woman between 35 and 50 years old with Graves' hyperthyroidism.

This clonotype was observed a handful of times. V gene TRBV20-1 combines with J gene TRBJ2-7, with D uncertain. The CDR3 covers 12 residues. V was trimmed by 4 bases and J by 2 bases, leaving 9 bases between them. Germline V gives CDR1 DFQATT, CDR2 SNEGSKA (reference sequence). Here the CDR3 reads CSANLYTYEQYF. The CDR3 DNA reads TGCAGTGCTAACCTCTATACCTACGAGCAGTACTTC.

V and J are TRBV25-1 and TRBJ1-3; the D gene is possibly TRBD1 (5 bases). CDR1 MGHDK and CDR2 SYGVNS come from the germline V gene. V was trimmed by 0 bases and J by 3 bases, leaving 9 bases between them. This CDR3 spans 15 amino acids. The CDR3 here is CASSEYRADGNTIYF. CDR3 coding DNA: TGTGCCAGCAGTGAATACAGGGCGGATGGAAACACCATATATTTT.

The J gene is TRBJ2-6, the V gene TRBV12-3 or TRBV12-4; TRBD2 aligns across 7 bases. V lost 6 bases to trimming and J lost 1 base; unmatched junction nucleotides: 9. The CDR3 consists of 17 residues. Here the CDR3 reads CASSVGEGTSGANVLTF. The DNA for the CDR3 is TGTGCCAGCAGCGTTGGGGAGGGGACTTCTGGGGCCAACGTCCTGACTTTC.

The gene calls are TRBV7-2 and TRBJ1-1; D is unclear. Germline-derived CDR1 and CDR2 are SGHTA and FQGNSA. Trimming took 0 bases from V and 6 from J, leaving 11 bases between them. CDR3 length: 14 amino acids. This CDR3 reads CASSLARRPAEAFF. As DNA, the CDR3 is TGTGCCAGCAGCTTAGCTCGCCGGCCGGCTGAAGCTTTCTTT.

Concerning this clonotype: A single base separates this from a much larger clone, so it may be a read error. The gene calls are TRBV6-1 and TRBJ2-2; the D is unclear. Trimming cost V 4 bases and J 4 bases, with 10 bases left between them. Germline-derived CDR1 and CDR2 are MNHNS and SASEGT. This CDR3 has 14 residues. The CDR3 region is CASSGFRGTGELFF. The CDR3 DNA sequence: TGTGCCAGCAGTGGGTTCAGAGGCACCGGGGAGCTGTTTTTT.

Many counts were recorded for this clonotype. The genes are TRBV11-2 and TRBJ2-7; 9 positions match TRBD2. The germline V gene has CDR1 SGHAT and CDR2 FQNNGV. The V segment lost 5 bases and the J segment 2 bases; nucleotides outside the gene matches: 7. The length of the CDR3 is 15 residues. CDR3 region: CASSVTSGTTYEQYF. The CDR3 bases are TGTGCCAGCAGCGTGACTAGCGGCACTACCTACGAGCAGTACTTC. The full variable domain, rest sourced from reference TRBV11-2 and TRBJ2-7, is EAGVAQSPRYKIIEKRQSVAFWCNPISGHATLYWYQQILGQGPKLLIQFQNNGVVDDSQLPKDRFSAERLKGVDSTLKIQPAKLEDSAVYLCASSVTSGTTYEQYFGPGTRLTVT.

For this clonotype: One end of the junction fails to match germline, which may point to a read error. The chain has TRBV12-3 or TRBV12-4 and TRBJ1-1; 7 bases map to TRBD1. The CDR3 totals 14 residues. The CDR3: CASSPSTGNTEALF. Here the CDR3 DNA reads TGTGCCAGCAGTCCATCGACAGGGAACACTGAAGCTCTCTTT.

This clonotype occurred once. The CDR3 bases are TGTGCCACCAGTGATTCCAGCGGGAGGGGTGCGACCGGGGAGCTGTTTTTT. Its protein is CATSDSSGRGATGELFF. The J gene is TRBJ2-2, the V gene TRBV24-1; 10 bases map to TRBD2. Trimming took 2 bases from V and 5 from J; bases not matched to a gene: 7. CDR3 size: 17 residues. In germline, CDR1 is KGHDR, CDR2 SFDVKD.

The V and J genes are TRBV7-9 and TRBJ2-5, with 9 nucleotides matching TRBD2. This CDR3 has 17 amino acids. Germline loops: CDR1 SEHNR, CDR2 FQNEAQ (reference sequence). With V trimmed by 5 bases and J by 5 bases, 15 bases remained unmatched. The CDR3 DNA reads as TGTGCCAGCAGCCACGGGCGAGCGGGGGGAAGTTGGGAGACCCAGTACTTC. It yields the protein CASSHGRAGGSWETQYF.

This clonotype turned up a few times. This chain connects TRBV10-3 to TRBJ1-6; no reliable D call. This CDR3 contains 13 residues. Trimming left V 10 bases short and J 4 bases short, with 11 bases between. CDR1 is ENHRY, CDR2 SYGVKD, per germline. This chain's CDR3 is CATSGGYNSPLHF. The CDR3 DNA reads TGTGCCACCAGCGGCGGATATAATTCACCCCTCCACTTT.

Comments on this clonotype: An end of the junction does not agree with germline; a read error may underlie this. This chain connects TRBV11-1 to TRBJ1-2; possibly TRBD1 for D (6 bases). Germline-derived CDR1 and CDR2 are SGHAT and FQDESV (reference sequence). This CDR3 comprises 14 residues. Here the CDR3 reads CASSPAGDGYGCTF. In DNA, the CDR3 is TGTGCCAGCAGCCCCGCAGGGGACGGCTATGGCTGCACCTTC.

As concerns this clonotype: The missing conserved phenylalanine or tryptophan at the end of this CDR3 makes a read error likely. The chain combines TRBV12-3 or TRBV12-4 with TRBJ1-2; D ambiguous. The CDR3 has 13 residues. V lost 2 bases and J 6 bases, leaving 10 bases between the germline ends. The CDR3 here is CASSLIYGDGYTL. In nucleotides, the CDR3 is TGTGCCAGCAGTTTAATATATGGGGATGGCTACACCCTC.

In this sample, this clonotype turned up a few times. The CDR3 protein is CSASGTESNEKLFF. The CDR3 bases are TGCAGTGCTTCCGGGACAGAATCTAATGAAAAACTGTTTTTT. The chain couples TRBV20-1 to TRBJ1-4, with TRBD1 matching over 7 bases. With V trimmed by 5 bases and J by 3 bases, 6 bases remained unmatched. CDR3 length: 14 residues. In germline, CDR1 is DFQATT, CDR2 SNEGSKA (reference sequence).

The J gene is TRBJ1-4, the V gene TRBV9; TRBD1 aligns across 9 bases. Looked up from germline, CDR1 is SGDLS and CDR2 is YYNGEE. The CDR3 is 16 amino acids. Trimming at V came to 4 bases and at J to 5 bases, leaving 9 bases not matched to a gene. For the CDR3, the DNA is TGTGCCAGCAGCCTATCCGCCGGGACAGGGAATGAAAAACTGTTTTTT. Protein sequence: CASSLSAGTGNEKLFF.

This clonotype was observed many times. V usage is TRBV20-1 and J usage is TRBJ2-5; D possibly corresponds to TRBD2 (5 bases). The CDR3 is made up of 12 amino acids. Trimming stripped 6 bases from V and 5 bases from J, with 13 bases between. Germline CDR1 is DFQATT and CDR2 is SNEGSKA (reference sequence). In DNA form, the CDR3 reads TGCAGTGCCCCCGTCAGGAGGGAGACCCAGTACTTC. It yields the protein CSAPVRRETQYF.

This clonotype was seen more than once but under ten times. The chain joins TRBV29-1 to TRBJ2-7, with 11 positions matching TRBD2. Germline V lookup: CDR1 SQVTM, CDR2 ANQGSEA. CDR3 size: 17 residues. The ends lost 7 bases at V and 5 bases at J; junction bases unmatched: 19. This CDR3 reads CSAQGGTSGLGLNEQYF. CDR3 coding DNA: TGCAGCGCCCAGGGTGGGACTAGCGGCTTAGGACTTAACGAGCAGTACTTC.

This clonotype was observed many times. The genes are TRBV24-1 and TRBJ2-7, with unresolved D. CDR1 is KGHDR, CDR2 SFDVKD, per germline. The V gene lost 10 bases and the J gene lost 0 bases, with 9 bases spanning the gap. This CDR3 has 12 amino acids. The CDR3 nucleotides are TGTGCCACTCCGGCCGGCTCCTACGAGCAGTACTTC. As protein: CATPAGSYEQYF.

This chain uses TRBV11-2 with TRBJ2-7, with 11 bases fitting TRBD1. Trimming at V came to 11 bases and at J to 3 bases, leaving 9 bases not matched to a gene. From germline, CDR1 is SGHAT and CDR2 FQNNGV. The CDR3 is 14 amino acids. This CDR3 reads CALERGTGGYEQYF. The CDR3 nucleotides read TGTGCCCTCGAACGTGGGACAGGGGGCTACGAGCAGTACTTC. Filled out from reference TRBV11-2 and TRBJ2-7, the complete variable domain reads EAGVAQSPRYKIIEKRQSVAFWCNPISGHATLYWYQQILGQGPKLLIQFQNNGVVDDSQLPKDRFSAERLKGVDSTLKIQPAKLEDSAVYLCALERGTGGYEQYFGPGTRLTVT.

V and J are TRBV12-3 or TRBV12-4 and TRBJ2-5; unclear D gene. The CDR3 runs to 16 residues. Trimming left V 6 bases short and J 2 bases short, with 19 bases between. CDR3 DNA sequence: TGTGCCAGCAGCCAAGATTGGTTTGGTGGACAAGAGACCCAGTACTTC. Its translation: CASSQDWFGGQETQYF.

The chain couples TRBV6-2 or TRBV6-3 to TRBJ2-5; TRBD2 matches at 8 bases. After removal of 4 bases from V and 2 bases from J, the junction contained 9 bases not matched to a gene. Germline V lookup: CDR1 MNHEY, CDR2 SVGEGT. The CDR3 contains 16 residues. CDR3 in amino acids: CASSLHAGGLQETQYF. The DNA for the CDR3 is TGTGCCAGCAGTTTACATGCGGGGGGACTTCAAGAGACCCAGTACTTC.

This clonotype appeared a few times. Relative to the germline gene, one junction end is altered; a read error may explain this. The chain is built from TRBV5-4 and TRBJ2-7; D call uncertain. CDR1 is SGHNT, CDR2 YYREEE, per germline (reference sequence). CDR3 size: 13 residues. In nucleotides, the CDR3 is TGTGCCAGCAGCTGGCTTGACTCCCACGAGCAGTACTTC. This codes for CASSWLDSHEQYF.